The next 29 T cell receptor beta chains were all read from a single sample in a study of cytomegalovirus exposure and HLA in healthy donors. With 60 Vbeta and 13 Jbeta primers, the PCR was carried out. Repertoires were generated with immunoSEQ multiplex PCR, while TCRdb's copy carries only in-frame clones and drops some. In the table there are 120,000 to 150,000 clones, about 82% of which are singletons. Material for sequencing was PBMCs. All receptors come from a male donor in good health and CMV-seronegative.

For the CDR3, the DNA is TGTGCCAGCAGCGCCGGACAGGGGACCACAGATACGCAGTATTTT. It codes for CASSAGQGTTDTQYF. V and J are TRBV9 and TRBJ2-3; 9 nucleotides align to TRBD1. The CDR3 is 15 residues long. V was pared by 3 bases and J by 2 bases, with 4 bases of the junction left unmatched. Per germline, CDR1 SGDLS and CDR2 YYNGEE.

This chain links TRBV7-3 with TRBJ1-5, with a weak D call TRBD1 (6 bases). This CDR3 has 14 residues. CDR1 is SGHTA and CDR2 is FQGTGA in the germline V gene. Trimming cost V 3 bases and J 9 bases, with 15 bases left between them. This CDR3 reads CASSLTGPPRPQHF. The CDR3 nucleotides are TGTGCCAGCAGCTTGACAGGTCCGCCTAGGCCCCAGCATTTT.

This chain uses TRBV2 with TRBJ1-5; D is unresolved. Looked up from germline, CDR1 is SNHLY and CDR2 is FYNNEI. V was pared by 1 base and J by 4 bases, with 2 bases between. The CDR3 is 12 amino acids. CDR3 bases: TGTGCCAGCAGTGAAGTAAATCAGCCCCAGCATTTT. The encoded protein is CASSEVNQPQHF.

This clone showed up just once. The chain uses TRBV30 and TRBJ1-3, with D perhaps TRBD1 (5 bases). The germline V gene encodes CDR1 GTSNPN and CDR2 SVGIG (reference sequence). V shed 0 bases and J shed 0 bases, with 12 bases lying between them. This CDR3 comprises 16 residues. CDR3 sequence: CAWSVSLTGSGNTIYF. CDR3 sequence (DNA): TGTGCCTGGAGTGTAAGTTTAACAGGCTCTGGAAACACCATATATTTT.

V and J are TRBV7-6 and TRBJ1-6; D ambiguous. From germline, CDR1 is SGHVS and CDR2 FNYEAQ. The CDR3 length is 14 residues. V was clipped by 5 bases and J by 6 bases, with 11 bases between them. CDR3 sequence: CASSEGPVNSPLHF. The CDR3, as DNA: TGTGCCAGCAGCGAGGGCCCGGTTAATTCACCCCTCCACTTT.

The V and J genes are TRBV5-6 and TRBJ2-3; 12 positions agree with TRBD1. Germline CDR1 SGHDT, CDR2 YYEEEE. Trimming removed 2 bases from V and 4 bases from J; junction bases left unmatched: 8. CDR3 length: 17 residues. The CDR3 DNA is TGTGCCAGCAGCTTATCCGGGACAGGGGGCGTTTCAGATACGCAGTATTTT. It specifies CASSLSGTGGVSDTQYF.

This chain joins TRBV18 and TRBJ2-1, with D possibly being TRBD1 (6 bases). From germline, CDR1 is KGHSH and CDR2 LQKENI. V was clipped by 0 bases and J by 7 bases, with 13 bases between them. This CDR3 is built from 15 residues. This CDR3 reads CASSPPARTANEQFF. In DNA form, the CDR3 reads TGTGCCAGCTCACCACCGGCCCGGACAGCAAATGAGCAGTTCTTC.

V usage is TRBV27 and J usage is TRBJ2-1, with 8 bases identical to TRBD2. CDR1 is MNHEY and CDR2 is SMNVEV in the germline V gene (reference sequence). The CDR3 has 16 amino acids. After removal of 0 bases from V and 4 bases from J, the junction contained 5 bases not matched to a gene. CDR3 amino acids: CASSLSISGGYNEQFF. In DNA form, the CDR3 reads TGTGCCAGCAGTTTATCGATTTCGGGAGGGTACAATGAGCAGTTCTTC.

The V call is TRBV25-1, the J call TRBJ2-7, with a weak D call TRBD1 (6 bases). The germline gives CDR1 MGHDK, CDR2 SYGVNS. V was trimmed by 1 base and J by 6 bases, leaving 16 bases between them. CDR3 length: 15 residues. The CDR3, as DNA: TGTGCCAGCAGTGAATCTACAGGGCCGCCAGGCGAGCAGTACTTC. The encoded protein is CASSESTGPPGEQYF.

The CDR3: CASSQERFSSNYGYTF. The DNA for the CDR3 is TGCGCCAGCAGCCAAGAGAGGTTCAGCTCGAACTATGGCTACACCTTC. The rearrangement links TRBV4-3 to TRBJ1-2; D unclear. This CDR3 contains 16 residues. Germline lookup yields CDR1 LGHNA and CDR2 YSLEER. The V end lost 0 bases, the J end lost 2 bases, and 13 bases lay between the germline ends.

V and J are TRBV28 and TRBJ1-5; 8 bases are shared with TRBD1. J lost 1 base, V lost 3 bases, and 8 bases had no gene match. Germline CDR1 is MDHEN and CDR2 is SYDVKM. The CDR3 consists of 17 residues. CDR3 bases: TGTGCCAGCAGTTTCCACAACCGGGACAGGAGCAATCAGCCCCAGCATTTT. It specifies CASSFHNRDRSNQPQHF.

This chain connects TRBV2 to TRBJ2-2; TRBD2 might be the D (5 bases). From germline, CDR1 is SNHLY and CDR2 FYNNEI. The V gene lost 5 bases and the J gene lost 0 bases, with 7 bases spanning the gap. The CDR3 totals 14 residues. In DNA form, the CDR3 reads TGTGCCAGCAGTCGGAGGACGAACACCGGGGAGCTGTTTTTT. It specifies CASSRRTNTGELFF.

The chain has TRBV13 and TRBJ2-5; D may be TRBD2 (7 bases). Matching the DNA end better, TRBJ2-7 makes the J call doubtful. This CDR3 is built from 14 residues. Germline lookup yields CDR1 PRHDT and CDR2 FYEKMQ (reference sequence). The CDR3 loop is CASSPRGGDYEQYF. DNA of the CDR3: TGTGCCAGCAGCCCCAGAGGGGGGGATTACGAGCAGTACTTC.

The chain couples TRBV28 to TRBJ2-3; 7 bases line up with TRBD1. This CDR3 is 13 amino acids long. J lost 2 bases, V lost 8 bases, and 4 bases had no gene match. The V gene's germline CDR1 is MDHEN and CDR2 SYDVKM. The CDR3 nucleotides read TGTGCCAGCTTGACAGGGCCCACAGATACGCAGTATTTT. Translating it yields CASLTGPTDTQYF.

The chain recombines TRBV1 with TRBJ1-1. TRBV1 is a known pseudogene. CDR3 length: 16 amino acids. The CDR3 DNA follows: TGCACCAGCAGCCAAGATTGGTTCGGAGGGAACACTGAAGCTTTCTTT. It encodes CTSSQDWFGGNTEAFF.

The rearrangement links TRBV7-9 to TRBJ2-7, with 10 bases aligning to TRBD2. This CDR3 has 18 amino acids. The germline V gene has CDR1 SEHNR and CDR2 FQNEAQ (reference sequence). J lost 2 bases, V lost 5 bases, and 15 bases had no gene match. CDR3 DNA sequence: TGTGCCAGCAGCGCCCTGGCGGGGCTAGCGGGAGAAACCTACGAGCAGTACTTC. This gives the protein CASSALAGLAGETYEQYF.

This clone has just a few counts. This chain links TRBV29-1 with TRBJ1-2; TRBD1 is a possible D gene (6 bases). The CDR3 runs to 13 residues. Germline V lookup: CDR1 SQVTM, CDR2 ANQGSEA. V lost 3 bases and J 6 bases, leaving 14 bases between the germline ends. The CDR3 coding sequence is TGCAGCGTTGATGGGCAGGGGTTTGATGGCTACACCTTC. As protein: CSVDGQGFDGYTF. The variable domain in full, with the rest retrieved from reference TRBV29-1 and TRBJ1-2, is SAVISQKPSRDICQRGTSLTIQCQVDSQVTMMFWYRQQPGQSLTLIATANQGSEATYESGFVIDKFPISRPNLTFSTLTVSNMSPEDSSIYLCSVDGQGFDGYTFGSGTRLTVV.

V is TRBV7-9 and J is TRBJ1-1; 9 positions agree with TRBD1. V shed 6 bases, J shed 4 bases, and the junction held 3 bases outside the gene matches. The CDR3 spans 13 residues. Germline V CDR1 and CDR2: SEHNR, FQNEAQ (reference sequence). In DNA form, the CDR3 reads TGTGCCAGCAGACAGGGGGCGCGCACTGAAGCTTTCTTT. Protein sequence: CASRQGARTEAFF.

The chain carries TRBV9 and TRBJ2-7; 8 bases are shared with TRBD2. The CDR3 consists of 14 residues. V dropped 0 bases and J dropped 4; count of bases not matched to a gene: 3. Germline V gene lookup returns CDR1 SGDLS and CDR2 YYNGEE. The CDR3 DNA reads TGTGCCAGCAGCGTAGGGGGACTAGGTTACGAGCAGTACTTC. Protein sequence: CASSVGGLGYEQYF.

The chain carries TRBV20-1 and TRBJ1-2, with D possibly TRBD1 on 5 matching bases. The V gene's germline CDR1 is DFQATT and CDR2 SNEGSKA (reference sequence). This CDR3 contains 11 residues. V lost 6 bases and J lost 10, with 15 bases in between. CDR3 region: CSAPGTLDYTF. The CDR3 region has the DNA TGCAGTGCACCCGGGACTTTGGACTACACCTTC.

V gene TRBV25-1 combines with J gene TRBJ2-1, with TRBD1 as a possible D gene (7 bases). Germline assignment: CDR1 MGHDK and CDR2 SYGVNS. Trimming removed 6 bases at V and 5 bases at J, with 20 bases between. The length of the CDR3 is 16 residues. The CDR3 region is CASSDRQGLVHNEQFF. The CDR3 nucleotides read TGTGCCAGCAGCGATAGACAGGGACTGGTGCACAATGAGCAGTTCTTC.

The chain recombines TRBV7-2 with TRBJ2-1; possible D gene TRBD1, 5 bases. Germline assignment: CDR1 SGHTA and CDR2 FQGNSA. This CDR3 comprises 15 residues. Trimming shortened V by 3 bases and J by 3 bases, and 12 bases separated the two germline ends. The CDR3: CASSFMRQGYNEQFF. The CDR3, as DNA: TGTGCCAGCAGCTTTATGCGGCAGGGCTACAATGAGCAGTTCTTC.

CDR3 protein: CASSDGPVEKLFF. CDR3 sequence (DNA): TGTGCCAGCAGTGATGGGCCAGTTGAAAAACTGTTTTTT. The chain combines TRBV6-1 with TRBJ1-4, with D unresolved. V was clipped by 3 bases and J by 7 bases, with 9 bases between them. The CDR3 consists of 13 residues. Per germline, CDR1 MNHNS and CDR2 SASEGT.

For the CDR3, the DNA is TGTGCCAGCAGCTTAACCGGTCTCTCCGAGACCCAGTACTTC. As protein: CASSLTGLSETQYF. V and J are TRBV5-8 and TRBJ2-5; D is uncertain. This CDR3 region has 14 residues. Germline V gives CDR1 SGHTS, CDR2 YDEGEE. Trimming removed 2 bases from V and 5 bases from J, with 13 bases in between.

This chain uses TRBV10-3 with TRBJ2-6; possibly TRBD2 for D (6 bases). Germline loops: CDR1 ENHRY, CDR2 SYGVKD. The ends were cut back, 0 bases at V and 0 bases at J, with 6 bases in the middle. The CDR3 totals 16 residues. The CDR3 loop reads CAISESGGSGANVLTF. The CDR3 bases are TGTGCCATCAGTGAGTCGGGGGGCTCTGGGGCCAACGTCCTGACTTTC.

This clone came up once. V is TRBV11-2 and J is TRBJ2-5; 12 bases are shared with TRBD2. The length of the CDR3 is 15 residues. The V and J ends lost 6 bases and 2 bases, in that order; junction bases with no gene match: 4. Germline-derived CDR1 and CDR2 are SGHAT and FQNNGV. CDR3 DNA: TGTGCCAGCAGGCTAGCGGGAGGGGTTCAAGAGACCCAGTACTTC. Translation gives CASRLAGGVQETQYF.

The J gene is TRBJ1-2, the V gene TRBV4-1; D remains unclear. V was cut by 4 bases and J by 4 bases, with 25 bases left in between. The CDR3 covers 18 residues. Germline lookup yields CDR1 MGHRA and CDR2 YSYEKL. The CDR3 DNA reads as TGCGCCAGCAGCCCCCAGGATTTCCTTCCCTCATCCCTCTATGGCTACACCTTC. Translated, it gives CASSPQDFLPSSLYGYTF.

The chain uses TRBV9 and TRBJ2-5; D might be TRBD1 (6 bases). Per the germline V gene, CDR1 is SGDLS and CDR2 is YYNGEE. V was clipped by 2 bases and J by 2 bases, with 13 bases between them. CDR3 length: 15 residues. CDR3 region: CASSVAGERQETQYF. CDR3 DNA sequence: TGTGCCAGCAGCGTGGCAGGGGAAAGGCAAGAGACCCAGTACTTC.

This clone was counted many times. The chain recombines TRBV15 with TRBJ2-1; D might be TRBD2 (6 bases). The V and J ends lost 8 bases and 9 bases respectively, with 20 bases between them. The CDR3 sequence is 14 residues long. Germline CDR1 is LNHNV and CDR2 is YYDKDF (reference sequence). CDR3 sequence (DNA): TGTGCCACCGGGTCTACCCGGGAGTGGGGTGAGCAGTTCTTC. It encodes CATGSTREWGEQFF.